This TCR beta chain was identified in a study of follicular helper T cells after annual influenza vaccination. Trimming left V 3 bases short and J 4 bases short, with 13 bases between. Germline CDR1 and CDR2: SGDLS and YYNGEE. The CDR3 totals 14 residues. For this clone: Its antigen is not known.

Data came from immunoSEQ multiplex PCR; TCRdb stores just in-frame clones and leaves some out. The sample contains approximately 7,400 clones, approximately 88% of which appear only once. Time point reported: 2015-2016 season, 7 days after influenza vaccination. Study-level findings and limits: Change in circulating plasmablasts correlated with ICOS+CD38+ cTfh clonality change.

The sample here was CXCR5+ CD38- circulating T follicular helper cells from blood, taken 7 days after influenza vaccination. Subset: circulating Tfh, non-naive CD4+CXCR5+PD-1+ (ICOS+CD38+ or ICOS-CD38-). This clonotype was sampled from an adult who received the influenza vaccine. The chain links TRBV9 to TRBJ1-2, with D hard to call. For the CDR3, the DNA is TGTGCCAGCAGCGGCCACGGGATTATCTATGGCTACACCTTC. This codes for CASSGHGIIYGYTF.